The TCR beta chain described here comes from a study of read filtering for tumor transcriptome and immune sequencing. Looking at the study overall: Revised staging placed 8 or 9 patients in R-ISS I, 15 to 20 in II, more than 5 in III. TCR-mapped reads were about 3.5 to 10.27 million with IR-seq versus roughly 80 to 1,300 with RNA-seq. Whole-study results and caveats: Single-read clonotypes: 80% to 90% of IR-seq clonotypes (roughly 3.5% of reads), about 75% of RNA-seq clonotypes (around 45% of reads).

Molecular barcoded adaptors covering alpha/delta and beta/gamma chains were used on roughly 400 ng RNA. A single record per CDR3 protein comes from TCRdb applying MiXCR to the reads. The data hold tens of thousands of distinct CDR3 sequences, with approximately 21% observed a single time. The CDR3 runs 12 residues. V lost 4 bases to trimming and J lost 5 bases, with 6 bases between them. Germline V CDR1 and CDR2: LNHDA, SQIVND (reference sequence). At least ten counts were recorded for this clonotype. Its specificity is not known. Sequenced input: a population of CD138-negative cells sorted from bone marrow. This receptor was identified in a donor over 35 with multiple myeloma. V gene TRBV19 combines with J gene TRBJ2-1; no reliable D call. As DNA, the CDR3 is TGTGCCAGTAGTACCCGGAACAATGAGCAGTTCTTC. Its protein product is CASSTRNNEQFF.